The source of this TCR beta chain is a study of a mutant IDH1 vaccine in newly diagnosed glioma (dated by TCRdb to 2020 to 2023). Notes on the research overall: Vaccination was initiated 4-6 weeks after radiotherapy alone, or concurrently with temozolomide cycles in the chemotherapy-containing groups. Of the 25 to 40 patients who were treated, approximately 60% were male and roughly 38% were female, and the mean age was around 41 years. Peripheral blood samples were drawn at six visits, namely V03 (baseline), V05, V07, V10, V12 and V13. The week-35 safety follow-up took place at visit V12, and the week-47 end of study took place at visit V13. Longitudinal TCRB deep sequencing was performed for roughly 27 treated patients wherever samples were available for exploratory analyses. Before enrollment, most patients had been given radiochemotherapy with temozolomide as standard therapy, while the rest had received either radiotherapy alone or temozolomide alone.

Concerning this clone itself: The antigen this receptor binds is unknown. Base qualities were left out, and no much larger clone turns up one base away.

Broad study findings and their caveats: Pseudoprogression appeared unrelated to alterations in the top peripheral T cell clonotypes detected by TCRB sequencing. Vaccine-induced immune responses across multiple MHC alleles were detected in approximately 93% of patients. PBMC samples for TCRB deep sequencing were selected based on availability. The authors noted that analyses of patient blood samples could not be reproduced because of sample limitations.

Per the publication, the time point label means: week 35, safety follow-up. Each vaccine dose, consisting of 300 ug of a 20-mer mutant IDH1 peptide in Montanide, was administered subcutaneously with topical imiquimod. Across visits V03 through V10, patients got a total of eight vaccinations, given in weeks 1, 3, 5, 7, 11, 15, 19 and 23. Newly diagnosed WHO grade 3 or 4 IDH1-mutant astrocytomas showing loss of nuclear ATRX were present in the donors. The samples were drawn from NOA16, a multicentre, single-arm, open-label phase I trial in Germany that tested a mutant IDH1 peptide vaccine in humans for the first time. Genomic DNA for TCRB sequencing was isolated from EDTA blood with the DNeasy Blood and Tissue Kit. Library method: the immunoSEQ multiplex PCR assay. The hsTCRB Kit was used according to the manufacturer's protocol to amplify rearranged TCR beta chain sequences. TCRB libraries were sequenced on an Illumina MiSeq. In the source study's methods: The proprietary platform of the kit vendor was used for demultiplexing, trimming and gene mapping. TCRdb took over this immuneACCESS table, retaining in-frame rearrangements with V and J assigned. Such tables are incomplete; in checked studies, under half of the missing clones stem from an unresolved V gene, and the remainder is unexplained. V and J calls and clone size are as listed in that table; D and trimming were resolved from the DNA. This sample comprises 60,000 or so clones, around four fifths of them detected only once. The ten largest clones take up roughly 4% of the sample.

The CDR3 holds 14 amino acids from the cysteine to the phenylalanine. Of all the DNA, just the CDR3 is kept, 42 bases in frame from base 1. The germline V gene provides CDR1 SGHTA and CDR2 FQGNSA. From V the trimming removes 4 bases and from J it removes 6 bases, while the gene matches leave 8 bases of the junction unaccounted for. The starting material was PBMCs, obtained from a glioma patient whose treatment included an IDH1 peptide vaccine. This TCR came from a young man with glioma. In this chain, TRBV7-2 is recombined with TRBJ2-7; the central 8 bases match TRBD1. The DNA reads as follows: TGTGCCAGCAGCTCGACAGGGGTGCACCCCGAGCAGTACTTC. The encoded protein is CASSSTGVHPEQYF.